Listed below are T cell receptor beta chains from one sample, sequenced in a study of control samples from healthy donors and cancer patients. Profiling relied on immunoSEQ multiplex PCR, and the TCRdb table lists in-frame clones only, not all of them. The sample has 150,000 to 200,000 clones; 90% to 95% are singletons. Sequencing was done on a sample of blood. The receptors were sampled from a man in his thirties or forties in good health. The CDR3 runs from the conserved cysteine through the conserved F or W. The D gene is left open where the match is weak. Expanded clones get a size class; other rows say once, few or many, or leave the size out.

v_gene	d_gene	abundance	j_gene	CDR3aa	CDR3nt
TRBV7-3	.	.	TRBJ2-2	CASSLQSGSRELFF	TGTGCCAGCAGCCTACAGTCCGGCTCCAGGGAGCTGTTTTTT
TRBV6-5	TRBD1	.	TRBJ2-7	CASSLTGVSYEQYF	TGTGCCAGCAGTCTTACAGGGGTCTCCTACGAGCAGTACTTC
TRBV7-9	.	.	TRBJ1-1	CASINNPENTEAFF	TGTGCCAGCATCAATAACCCGGAAAACACTGAAGCTTTCTTT
TRBV12-5	.	once	TRBJ2-5	CASGLDGGGLETQYF	TGTGCTAGTGGTTTGGACGGGGGCGGGTTAGAGACCCAGTACTTC
TRBV6-5	TRBD1	.	TRBJ1-5	CASSAGQVNQPQHF	TGTGCCAGCAGCGCCGGACAGGTCAATCAGCCCCAGCATTTT
TRBV6-2/TRBV6-3	.	.	TRBJ1-1	CASSFRDRTNTEAFF	TGTGCCAGCAGTTTCCGAGACAGGACTAACACTGAAGCTTTCTTT
TRBV30	TRBD1	.	TRBJ1-2	CAYGQANGRGYTF	TGTGCCTACGGACAGGCCAACGGGAGAGGCTACACCTTC
TRBV19	.	few	TRBJ1-1	CASKTELLAFF	TGTGCCAGTAAGACAGAACTTCTAGCTTTCTTT
TRBV13	TRBD1	.	TRBJ2-7	CASSSPTGVVDEQYF	TGTGCCAGCAGCTCACCTACAGGGGTGGTAGACGAGCAGTACTTC
TRBV28	.	once	TRBJ1-5	CASSLSGRNNQPQHF	TGTGCCAGCAGTTTATCAGGGAGGAACAATCAGCCCCAGCATTTT